The TCR beta chain under discussion was sequenced for a study of OX40 agonist ivuxolimab in advanced cancers. Study observations and caveats: In a subset of nonresponders, normalized T-cell clonal expansion was also low.

TCRdb keeps only in-frame clones here, not all; method: immunoSEQ multiplex PCR. Of about 52,000 clones listed, over 80% are singletons. Trimming stripped 6 bases from V and 4 bases from J, with 14 bases between. CDR1 and CDR2 (germline): SGHRS, YFSETQ. The CDR3 is 14 amino acids. Details on this clone: Its specificity is unknown.

This sample comprised CD4+ or CD8+ T cells sorted from blood, obtained in a trial of the OX40 agonist ivuxolimab. The sequence was collected from an adult with an advanced solid tumor such as melanoma, head and neck, liver or kidney cancer. The V call is TRBV5-1, the J call TRBJ1-3; TRBD1 might be the D (6 bases). Here the CDR3 reads CASTQQGTGNTIYF. The CDR3 DNA is TGCGCCAGCACCCAACAGGGTACGGGAAACACCATATATTTT.